This T cell receptor (beta chain) originates from a study of T-cell memory formation after mild COVID-19 (dated by TCRdb to about 2021). Regarding the study in general: TCR sequence clusters from the two donors were largely donor specific. Two young, previously healthy adult volunteers made up the cohort, one male and one female. In two donors, T-cell clones that expanded and contracted after mild COVID-19 were followed by sequencing TCRalpha and TCRbeta repertoires longitudinally. The paper's findings and limits, for the study overall: The study included only a couple of mild cases, and larger cohorts that include severe cases with pre-infection samples were judged to be necessary. Contracting CD4+ clones appeared mostly in the CM and EM memory subsets, whereas CD8+ clones were enriched in EMRA. The second-wave clones that peaked on day 37 were not confirmed to be SARS-CoV-2 specific. Some responding clones were detected in pre-infection memory, suggesting pre-existing cross-reactive memory T cells joined the SARS-CoV-2 response. Clones contracting from day 15 to 85 had balanced CD4/CD8 phenotypes, while a second wave expanding from day 15 to 37 was biased towards CD4+.

PBMCs were isolated by Ficoll-Paque density gradient centrifugation. The instrument was an Illumina NovaSeq 6000. TCRalpha and TCRbeta cDNA libraries were built by 5'RACE with constant-segment primers, adding sample barcodes and unique molecular identifiers. Trizol reagent was used to extract RNA from every sample. Library amplification was performed in two PCR steps, and a second sample barcode and Illumina TruSeq adapters were introduced in the second step. Libraries were sequenced on an Illumina NovaSeq with 2 x 150 bp paired-end reads. The authors' pipeline ran thus. Demultiplexing of reads and collapsing into UMI-guided consensus sequences were performed with migec v1.2.7. Using mixcr v2.1.11, UMI consensuses were aligned to TRA and TRB V and J templates and then assembled into clonotypes. Expanded or contracted clonotypes were those called significant by both edgeR and NoisET, with noise models trained on biological replicates. For edgeR calls, a false discovery rate-adjusted p below 0.01 and a log2 fold-change threshold of 1 were applied. As an exploratory analysis of dynamics, max-normalized trajectories of the 1000 most abundant clonotypes were examined with PCA combined with hierarchical clustering. Each responding clone was given a CD4 or CD8 phenotype based on the CD4+ and CD8+ repertoires, which had been sequenced separately. TCRdb trimmed public reads at Q25 via fastp, called clones via MiXCR and kept in-frame beta chains. Entries that share a CDR3 protein sequence are merged under the most common genes and DNA. V and J calls and clone size were set by TCRdb, not the authors. In this sample the table shows about 340,000 distinct CDR3 sequences, around 15% of which occur a single time. Jointly, the top ten make up more than 20% of the sample.

This clonotype was seen more than once but under ten times. The antigen this receptor binds is unknown. Per-base quality was not reported, and no clone a single base away is much larger than it. Spanning cysteine to phenylalanine, the CDR3 consists of 13 amino acids. Only the CDR3 DNA stays, 39 bases, in frame from base 1. According to the germline V gene, CDR1 reads MDHEN and CDR2 reads SYDVKM. V lost 8 bases and J lost 0 bases; the stretch between them is 8 bases long. The sequenced sample consisted of PBMCs or a T cell subset sorted from them (not recorded which). Recombination joined TRBV28 with TRBJ1-5; the D segment could be TRBD1, given 5 matching bases. The TCR originated in a man aged 18 to 35 who had mild COVID-19 (a few samples of this study predate the infection). The sample titles of this study are shuffled in the database, so cell type and time point are left out; the donor was told from shared clones. For the CDR3, the sequence is CASRDSSNQPQHF. Read as DNA, the sequence is TGTGCCAGCCGGGACTCTAGCAATCAGCCCCAGCATTTT.